This T cell receptor beta chain appears in the sequencing data of a study of spatial heterogeneity in lung cancer. The time point is: sample taken at primary tumor resection. CDR1 is SGHTA, CDR2 FQGNSA, per germline. Between the trimmed V and J ends, which lost 6 bases and 0 bases, there was a span of 10 bases. This CDR3 region has 14 residues. One entry per CDR3 protein, called by TCRdb with MiXCR from the 5' RACE reads. The sample includes more than 80,000 distinct CDR3 sequences, approximately 12% of them seen just once. The source is a male donor with early-stage non-small cell lung cancer. J is TRBJ2-3 and V is TRBV7-2; D unclear. Sample: PBMCs, taken at surgery. This CDR3 is CASRRASSTDTQYF. CDR3 bases: TGTGCCAGCAGAAGAGCTTCTAGCACAGATACGCAGTATTTT.